These 31 T cell receptor beta chains share one sample of origin, sequenced in a study of molecular identifiers for immune sequencing clone quantification. TCRdb re-analysed the PCR reads in MiXCR, keeping a single row per CDR3 protein. The data contain 300,000 to 350,000 distinct CDR3 sequences, about a fifth of them seen just once; the ten biggest clones take up approximately 0.83%. The sequenced sample was naive CD8+ T cells from blood, with Jurkat cell RNA spiked in. Subset in this sample: FACS-sorted CD8+CD4-CCR7+CD45RA+ naive T cells. The receptors were gathered from a human donor in good health. Some libraries in this study had Jurkat cell RNA spiked in.

The V call is TRBV3-1, the J call TRBJ2-7; D is possibly TRBD1 (6 bases). This CDR3 has 13 amino acids. The ends were cut back, 6 bases at V and 0 bases at J, with 9 bases in the middle. Germline CDR1 is LGHDT and CDR2 is YNNKEL (reference sequence). The DNA for the CDR3 is TGTGCCAGCAGACAGGGCGGCTCCTACGAGCAGTACTTC. It encodes CASRQGGSYEQYF.

This clonotype was counted at least ten times. This chain uses TRBV27 with TRBJ1-5; D is ambiguous. CDR1 MNHEY and CDR2 SMNVEV come from the germline V gene (reference sequence). Deletions cut 3 bases from V and 3 bases from J, with 9 bases between. CDR3 size: 14 residues. The CDR3 region has the DNA TGTGCCAGCAGTTTGATCGGAGCCAATCAGCCCCAGCATTTT. Its protein product is CASSLIGANQPQHF.

At least ten counts were recorded for this clonotype. This chain connects TRBV9 to TRBJ2-5; D assignment may be TRBD1 or TRBD2 (6 bases each). Germline lookup yields CDR1 SGDLS and CDR2 YYNGEE. This CDR3 has 14 residues. V was shortened by 6 bases and J by 4 bases, with 16 bases between the two germline ends. Here the CDR3 DNA reads TGTGCCAGCACCAAAGAGGGGGGCGCAGAGACCCAGTACTTC. Amino acids: CASTKEGGAETQYF.

This clonotype occurred many times. The rearrangement uses TRBV6-5 and TRBJ1-4; weak D call: TRBD1 (6 bases). CDR1 is MNHEY and CDR2 is SVGAGI in the germline V gene. The CDR3 extends over 15 amino acids. Trimming cost V 6 bases and J 7 bases, with 18 bases left between them. The CDR3 DNA follows: TGTGCCAGCAGCACCAGCCAGGGGCCGGGTGAAAAACTGTTTTTT. It codes for CASSTSQGPGEKLFF.

This clonotype was seen many times. The chain combines TRBV2 with TRBJ2-1; 11 bases agree with TRBD1. Germline V gives CDR1 SNHLY, CDR2 FYNNEI. CDR3 length equals 16 residues. Unmatched junction bases numbered 11, after V lost 4 bases and J lost 9 bases. DNA for the CDR3: TGTGCCAGCAGTGTTGTGGCTGGACAGGGGGCTGCTGAGCAGTTCTTC. Protein sequence: CASSVVAGQGAAEQFF.

V gene TRBV15 combines with J gene TRBJ2-7; D is unclear. The CDR3 is 13 residues long. The V end lost 5 bases, the J end lost 4 bases, and 12 bases lay between the germline ends. Germline CDR1 and CDR2: LNHNV and YYDKDF (reference sequence). CDR3 sequence: CATSQEVVYEQYF. CDR3 DNA sequence: TGTGCCACCAGCCAAGAGGTCGTGTACGAGCAGTACTTC.

As concerns this clonotype: A read error may explain this, as a much larger clone is one base away. V and J are TRBV6-2 or TRBV6-3 and TRBJ1-1; D is possibly TRBD1 (5 bases). CDR1 and CDR2 from the germline V gene are MNHEY and SVGEGT. The CDR3 length is 14 residues. This CDR3 is CASSYFRQGTETFF. As DNA, the CDR3 is TGTGCCAGCAGTTACTTTAGACAAGGGACTGAAACTTTCTTT.

This clonotype was observed many times. The CDR3: CSVPPSGGAGTDTQYF. DNA for the CDR3: TGCAGCGTTCCCCCTAGCGGGGGGGCCGGCACAGATACGCAGTATTTT. The rearrangement joins TRBV29-1 to TRBJ2-3; 12 bases are shared with TRBD2. The junction had 7 bases not matched to a gene; V was cut back by 5 bases and J by 1 base. The germline gives CDR1 SQVTM, CDR2 ANQGSEA. The CDR3 is 16 amino acids.

This clonotype was seen at least ten times. The chain couples TRBV3-1 to TRBJ2-7; D call uncertain. V lost 1 base and J 5 bases, leaving 18 bases between the germline ends. Germline CDR1 reads LGHDT; CDR2 reads YNNKEL (reference sequence). The CDR3 spans 16 residues. The CDR3 DNA reads as TGTGCCAGCAGCCAAGGGTTAGGCCGCAGTCGGGACGAGCAGTACTTC. Protein product: CASSQGLGRSRDEQYF.

About this clonotype: This may be a read error: a much more frequent sequence differs by one nucleotide. The gene calls are TRBV2 and TRBJ2-6; 8 positions match TRBD1. This CDR3 is built from 20 residues. Germline CDR1 reads SNHLY; CDR2 reads FYNNEI. Losses at the gene ends were 0 bases for V and 2 bases for J; bases not matched to a gene: 12. CDR3 coding DNA: TGTGCCAGCAGTGAAGCGCTGAGGACAGGGAAAAATGCTGGGGCCAACGTCCTGACTTTC. Protein product: CASSEALRTGKNAGANVLTF.

This clonotype came up many times. The chain couples TRBV7-2 to TRBJ2-7; weak D call: TRBD1 (6 bases). CDR3 size: 14 residues. In germline, CDR1 is SGHTA, CDR2 FQGNSA. Trimming removed 4 bases at V and 7 bases at J, with 17 bases between. The CDR3 coding sequence is TGTGCCAGCAGCTCGATAATACAGGGTAAAGAGCAGTACTTC. It yields the protein CASSSIIQGKEQYF.

Concerning this clonotype: Just one base apart from a much larger clone, this may be a read error. The V call is TRBV11-2, the J call TRBJ2-7; perhaps D is TRBD1 or TRBD2 (5 bases each). This CDR3 spans 16 amino acids. CDR1 and CDR2 from the germline V gene are SGHAT and FQNNGV. This CDR3 reads CANSGPPQVSSYEQYF. As DNA, the CDR3 is TGTGCCAACAGCGGACCTCCACAGGTATCCTCCTACGAGCAGTACTTC.

About this clonotype itself: At one of its ends the junction is not consistent with the germline gene, which may arise from a read error. This CDR3 reads CASSIGSYEQHF. The CDR3 region has the DNA TGTGCCAGTAGTATTGGTAGCTACGAGCAGCACTTC. The chain joins TRBV19 to TRBJ2-7, with no clear D. CDR1 is LNHDA, CDR2 SQIVND, per germline (reference sequence). CDR3 length: 12 residues.

Only a few counts were recorded for this clonotype. The chain is built from TRBV9 and TRBJ1-5, with 8 bases fitting TRBD1. With V trimmed by 0 bases and J by 2 bases, 10 bases remained unmatched. In germline, CDR1 is SGDLS, CDR2 YYNGEE. This CDR3 has 18 amino acids. The CDR3, as DNA: TGTGCCAGCAGCGTAGTGGAGGGAGACAGGGGAGGCAATCAGCCCCAGCATTTT. Translating it yields CASSVVEGDRGGNQPQHF. Looking up the rest from reference TRBV9 and TRBJ1-5 gives the full variable domain: DSGVTQTPKHLITATGQRVTLRCSPRSGDLSVYWYQQSLDQGLQFLIQYYNGEERAKGNILERFSAQQFPDLHSELNLSSLELGDSALYFCASSVVEGDRGGNQPQHFGDGTRLSIL.

Comment on this clonotype: Possible read error: a much larger clone is one base away. The CDR3 ends on some other residue instead of the conserved phenylalanine or tryptophan, so this is likely a read error. The J gene is TRBJ2-7, the V gene TRBV30; perhaps TRBD2 as D (6 bases). CDR1 is GTSNPN and CDR2 is SVGIG in the germline V gene (reference sequence). V lost 0 bases and J 0 bases, leaving 9 bases between the germline ends. The CDR3 length is 14 residues. The DNA for the CDR3 is TGTGCCTGGAGTGTCGTAGCGGACTCCTACGAGCAGTACCTC. Its translation: CAWSVVADSYEQYL.

This clonotype was recorded many times. V gene TRBV20-1 combines with J gene TRBJ2-7, with D tentatively TRBD2 (5 bases). The CDR3 spans 13 residues. CDR1 and CDR2 (germline): DFQATT, SNEGSKA (reference sequence). Between the trimmed V and J ends, which lost 5 bases and 7 bases, there was a span of 18 bases. The CDR3 DNA reads TGCAGTGCTCCGACTAAGGCTAGAGGAGAGCAGTACTTC. Protein product: CSAPTKARGEQYF.

The V and J genes are TRBV2 and TRBJ1-2; TRBD1 agrees at 9 bases. Germline assignment: CDR1 SNHLY and CDR2 FYNNEI. V shed 4 bases, J shed 2 bases, and the junction held 5 bases outside the gene matches. The CDR3 covers 15 residues. The CDR3 loop reads CASSAWTGENYGYTF. The CDR3 DNA reads TGTGCCAGCAGTGCGTGGACAGGGGAGAACTATGGCTACACCTTC. The variable domain in full, with the rest retrieved from reference TRBV2 and TRBJ1-2, is EPEVTQTPSHQVTQMGQEVILRCVPISNHLYFYWYRQILGQKVEFLVSFYNNEISEKSEIFDDQFSVERPDGSNFTLKIRSTKLEDSAMYFCASSAWTGENYGYTFGSGTRLTVV.

A remark on this clonotype: This may be a read error: a much more frequent sequence differs by one nucleotide. The V gene is TRBV29-1, the J gene TRBJ2-1; 10 bases map to TRBD2. There are 14 residues in the CDR3. Germline CDR1 reads SQVTM; CDR2 reads ANQGSEA. In DNA, the CDR3 is TGCAGCGTGACAACTAGCGGGACCTACAATGAGCGGTTCTTC. The encoded protein is CSVTTSGTYNERFF.

In this sample, this clonotype turned up many times. V gene TRBV2 combines with J gene TRBJ2-5; D perhaps matches TRBD2 (5 bases). The CDR3 has 15 residues. Between the trimmed V and J ends, which lost 1 base and 2 bases, there was a span of 11 bases. The germline V gene encodes CDR1 SNHLY and CDR2 FYNNEI. The CDR3 protein is CASSEGLAKQETQYF. The DNA for the CDR3 is TGTGCCAGCAGTGAAGGTCTAGCCAAACAAGAGACCCAGTACTTC.

This clonotype has ten or more counts. This chain connects TRBV7-9 to TRBJ1-1; 9 bases are a match to TRBD1. Germline lookup yields CDR1 SEHNR and CDR2 FQNEAQ (reference sequence). This CDR3 spans 16 amino acids. The V segment lost 4 bases and the J segment 0 bases; nucleotides outside the gene matches: 6. CDR3 in amino acids: CASSSWTGDLNTEAFF. The CDR3 bases are TGTGCCAGCAGCTCATGGACAGGGGATCTGAACACTGAAGCTTTCTTT.

This clonotype has ten or more counts. The gene calls are TRBV29-1 and TRBJ2-7; D gene ambiguous. The CDR3 runs to 12 residues. In germline, CDR1 is SQVTM, CDR2 ANQGSEA. V shed 4 bases and J shed 2 bases, with 9 bases lying between them. CDR3 sequence reads: CSVADSTYEQYF. DNA for the CDR3: TGCAGCGTTGCCGACTCGACCTACGAGCAGTACTTC.

There are many counts of this clonotype. The chain joins TRBV27 to TRBJ1-5; possibly TRBD1 for D (5 bases). The CDR3 sequence is 14 residues long. V gave up 1 base and J gave up 3 bases, with 7 bases separating them. CDR1 MNHEY and CDR2 SMNVEV come from the germline V gene (reference sequence). Here the CDR3 reads CASSLLGPNQPQHF. The CDR3 coding sequence is TGTGCCAGCAGTTTATTGGGACCCAATCAGCCCCAGCATTTT.

The sample holds many counts of this clonotype. The chain uses TRBV14 and TRBJ2-2; perhaps TRBD2 as D (5 bases). This CDR3 has 18 amino acids. With 1 base removed from V and 4 bases from J, the gap between germline ends came to 19 bases. Germline lookup yields CDR1 SGHDN and CDR2 FVKESK. The CDR3 is CASSQGPGVTSGTGELFF. The CDR3 DNA follows: TGTGCCAGCAGCCAAGGTCCCGGGGTTACCTCGGGCACCGGGGAGCTGTTTTTT. Variable domain in full (rest from reference TRBV14 and TRBJ2-2): EAGVTQFPSHSVIEKGQTVTLRCDPISGHDNLYWYRRVMGKEIKFLLHFVKESKQDESGMPNNRFLAERTGGTYSTLKVQPAELEDSGVYFCASSQGPGVTSGTGELFFGEGSRLTVL.

This clonotype was observed at least ten times. This chain uses TRBV7-8 with TRBJ2-3; 10 positions match TRBD1. Losses at the gene ends were 3 bases for V and 1 base for J; bases not matched to a gene: 4. The CDR3 extends over 16 amino acids. The germline CDR1 and CDR2 sequences are SGHVS and FQNEAQ. The CDR3, as DNA: TGTGCCAGCAGCTTTTGGGGGACAGGGGGCACAGATACGCAGTATTTT. Translating it yields CASSFWGTGGTDTQYF. The variable domain in full, with the rest retrieved from reference TRBV7-8 and TRBJ2-3, is GAGVSQSPRYKVAKRGQDVALRCDPISGHVSLFWYQQALGQGPEFLTYFQNEAQLDKSGLPSDRFFAERPEGSVSTLKIQRTQQEDSAVYLCASSFWGTGGTDTQYFGPGTRLTVL.

V is TRBV4-3 and J is TRBJ2-1; 9 bases line up with TRBD1. The CDR3 is 15 residues long. Trimming at V came to 4 bases and at J to 3 bases, leaving 4 bases not matched to a gene. Germline V CDR1 and CDR2: LGHNA, YSLEER. The CDR3 sequence is CASSPGTGLYNEQFF. The CDR3, as DNA: TGCGCCAGCAGCCCAGGGACAGGGCTCTACAATGAGCAGTTCTTC.

In its sample, this clonotype was seen many times. The rearrangement links TRBV29-1 to TRBJ1-2; a possible D gene is TRBD1 (5 bases). CDR3 length: 15 amino acids. Per the germline V gene, CDR1 is SQVTM and CDR2 is ANQGSEA. CDR3 amino acids: CGALQGPSQGYGYTF. CDR3 coding DNA: TGCGGGGCCCTGCAGGGCCCATCTCAGGGCTATGGCTACACCTTC.

A few counts support this clonotype. The V gene is TRBV20-1, the J gene TRBJ2-7, with 9 positions matching TRBD1. The V gene end was trimmed by 3 bases and the J gene end by 4 bases; junction bases not matched to a gene: 10. The germline gives CDR1 DFQATT, CDR2 SNEGSKA (reference sequence). This CDR3 spans 15 amino acids. CDR3: CSARDYRGPIYEQYF. Written as DNA, the CDR3 is TGCAGTGCTAGGGACTACAGGGGGCCTATTTACGAGCAGTACTTC.

This clonotype has only a few counts. The V call is TRBV11-2, the J call TRBJ2-1, with D tentatively TRBD2 (5 bases). V lost 5 bases to trimming and J lost 4 bases, with 18 bases between them. Germline CDR1 is SGHAT and CDR2 is FQNNGV. CDR3 length equals 16 residues. The CDR3 sequence is CASSPVVAIIYNEQFF. CDR3 bases: TGTGCCAGCAGCCCCGTCGTAGCGATTATATACAATGAGCAGTTCTTC.

Concerning this clonotype: Its ends do not fully match the called genes, so a read error is possible. The rearrangement links TRBV4-3 to TRBJ2-3; TRBD2 matches at 11 bases. The CDR3 runs to 18 residues. Germline V gene data show CDR1 as LGHNA and CDR2 as YSLEER. In DNA, the CDR3 is TGCGCCGGCAGCCAAGCGATAGCGGGAGGGCCAGGGTCTGATACGCAGTATTTT. It encodes CAGSQAIAGGPGSDTQYF.

This clonotype has a count of ten or more. This sequence joins TRBV7-9 and TRBJ2-3; maybe TRBD2 (6 bases). V was shortened by 5 bases and J by 2 bases, with 20 bases between the two germline ends. Germline CDR1 is SEHNR and CDR2 is FQNEAQ (reference sequence). The CDR3 runs to 17 residues. CDR3 loop: CASSPRRAQDITDTQYF. In nucleotides, the CDR3 is TGTGCCAGCAGCCCACGGAGGGCCCAAGATATCACAGATACGCAGTATTTT. The variable domain in full, with the rest retrieved from reference TRBV7-9 and TRBJ2-3, is DTGVSQNPRHKITKRGQNVTFRCDPISEHNRLYWYRQTLGQGPEFLTYFQNEAQLEKSRLLSDRFSAERPKGSFSTLEIQRTEQGDSAMYLCASSPRRAQDITDTQYFGPGTRLTVL.

J is TRBJ2-5 and V is TRBV12-3 or TRBV12-4; D is ambiguous. V shed 1 base and J shed 4 bases, with 10 bases lying between them. The length of the CDR3 is 14 residues. DNA of the CDR3: TGTGCCAGCAGTTTAGTTGGGGTAGGAGAGACCCAGTACTTC. It specifies CASSLVGVGETQYF.